This T cell receptor beta chain was documented in a study of T cell responses to AZD1222 COVID-19 vaccine. Study-wide points: Spike-wide coverage was observed for vaccine-associated CD4 TCRs, with dominant responses at 160-218 and 743-854.

After removal of 1 base from V and 11 bases from J, the junction contained 13 bases not matched to a gene. Looked up from germline, CDR1 is SGHVS and CDR2 is FQNEAQ. The CDR3 is made up of 15 amino acids. Sequencing used immunoSEQ multiplex PCR; TCRdb keeps in-frame clones, though not all of them. This table holds about 120,000 clones, more than 75% found once. Remarks on this clone: What it binds is unknown.

The sample here was peripheral blood, taken on day 0 of AZD1222 vaccination. The source of this sequence is an adult in good health. The V and J genes are TRBV7-8 and TRBJ1-1, with TRBD1 matching 7 bases. This CDR3 is CASSLEGQIFEGAFF. Written as DNA, the CDR3 is TGTGCCAGCAGCTTAGAGGGACAGATATTTGAGGGGGCTTTCTTT.